The sample holds a few counts of the clone carrying this TCR beta chain. The antigen remains unidentified. The data derive from a study of cytomegalovirus exposure and HLA in healthy donors. Study outcomes and limitations: The CMV antigen specificity of a few CMV-associated chains was confirmed through in vitro analysis. In a later analysis, the majority of CMV-associated beta chains seemingly showed HLA restriction. The likely explanation for a cluster of highly shared sequence variants was sequencing artifact.

The primer mix had 60 Vbeta and 13 Jbeta primers. The table came from immunoSEQ multiplex PCR; TCRdb's copy has only in-frame clones and leaves some out. The sample has roughly 150,000 clones; 70% to 80% are singletons. The CDR3 sequence is 14 residues long. V was pared by 0 bases and J by 7 bases, with 12 bases between. CDR1 is LGHNA and CDR2 is YSLEER in the germline V gene. This receptor was identified in a man between 18 and 29 years old in good health and CMV-seropositive. The source material was PBMCs. The rearrangement links TRBV4-3 to TRBJ1-2; D remains unclear. The CDR3 DNA sequence: TGCGCCAGCAGCCAAGAGCGGGCCTATGGTGGCTACACCTTC. Translated, it gives CASSQERAYGGYTF.